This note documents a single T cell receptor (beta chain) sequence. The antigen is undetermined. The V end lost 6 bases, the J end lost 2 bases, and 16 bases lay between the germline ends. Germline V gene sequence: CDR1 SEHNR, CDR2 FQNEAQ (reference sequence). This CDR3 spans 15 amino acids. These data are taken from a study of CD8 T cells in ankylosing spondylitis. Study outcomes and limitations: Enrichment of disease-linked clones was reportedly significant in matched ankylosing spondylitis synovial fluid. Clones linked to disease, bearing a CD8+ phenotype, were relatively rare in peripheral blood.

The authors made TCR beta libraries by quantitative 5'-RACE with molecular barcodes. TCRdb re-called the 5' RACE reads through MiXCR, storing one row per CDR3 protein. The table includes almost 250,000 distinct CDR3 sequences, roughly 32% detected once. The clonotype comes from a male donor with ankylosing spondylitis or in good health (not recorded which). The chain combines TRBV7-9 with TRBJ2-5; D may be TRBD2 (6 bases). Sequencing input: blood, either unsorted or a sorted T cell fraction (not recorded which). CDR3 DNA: TGTGCCAGCAGTCGCAGGAGGGGTTGGCAAGAGACCCAGTACTTC. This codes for CASSRRRGWQETQYF.